This TCR beta chain was sequenced in a study of T cell responses to AZD1222 COVID-19 vaccine. Study results and caveats: Clonal diversity may have been underestimated in mostly white British donors.

To note about this clone: Its antigen is unknown.

Profiling relied on immunoSEQ multiplex PCR, and the TCRdb table lists in-frame clones only, not all of them. Of 100,000 to 150,000 clones in the sample, roughly 88% were seen once. This specimen was peripheral blood, taken on day 0 of MenACWY control vaccination. The TCR comes from an adult in good health.

The CDR3 DNA reads TGTGCCAGCACCCCAAGGGGGTCCCCGAACACCGGGGAGCTGTTTTTT. It encodes CASTPRGSPNTGELFF. The V and J genes are TRBV27 and TRBJ2-2, with D possibly matching TRBD1 (6 bases). The CDR3 length is 16 residues. Germline V gene lookup returns CDR1 MNHEY and CDR2 SMNVEV (reference sequence). Trimming stripped 7 bases from V and 0 bases from J, with 15 bases between.